This T cell receptor (beta chain) comes out of a study of CD4 T cells in relation to SARS-CoV-2 and coronaviruses. Findings and caveats of the study: In around 60% of donors, memory CD4+ clonotypes crossrecognized SARS-CoV-2 and at least one common cold coronavirus spike.

This clone was detected a few times. Its antigen is as yet unknown. The unexposed donors gave CD4+ T cells in about 2010-2019, prior to COVID-19. Isolation of CD4+ T cells took place after roughly nine days in culture. As cell numbers allowed, unexposed-donor CD4+ T cells faced SARS-CoV-2 S/N and four cold-coronavirus spikes. The CDR3 totals 16 residues. Trimming removed 6 bases at V and 5 bases at J, with 19 bases between. Germline-derived CDR1 and CDR2 are MGHDK and SYGVNS. Profiled with immunoSEQ multiplex PCR; TCRdb holds only in-frame clones, not every one. The sample contains around 23,000 clones, about four fifths of which appear only once.

The receptor was derived from a human donor in good health. Sequencing was done on a sample of CD4+ T cells from PBMCs, cultured in vitro. The chain is built from TRBV25-1 and TRBJ1-4, with a possible D match to TRBD1 (6 bases). The CDR3 bases are TGTGCCAGCAGCACCGCAGGGGCTCCCGGAAATGAAAAACTGTTTTTT. Amino acids: CASSTAGAPGNEKLFF.